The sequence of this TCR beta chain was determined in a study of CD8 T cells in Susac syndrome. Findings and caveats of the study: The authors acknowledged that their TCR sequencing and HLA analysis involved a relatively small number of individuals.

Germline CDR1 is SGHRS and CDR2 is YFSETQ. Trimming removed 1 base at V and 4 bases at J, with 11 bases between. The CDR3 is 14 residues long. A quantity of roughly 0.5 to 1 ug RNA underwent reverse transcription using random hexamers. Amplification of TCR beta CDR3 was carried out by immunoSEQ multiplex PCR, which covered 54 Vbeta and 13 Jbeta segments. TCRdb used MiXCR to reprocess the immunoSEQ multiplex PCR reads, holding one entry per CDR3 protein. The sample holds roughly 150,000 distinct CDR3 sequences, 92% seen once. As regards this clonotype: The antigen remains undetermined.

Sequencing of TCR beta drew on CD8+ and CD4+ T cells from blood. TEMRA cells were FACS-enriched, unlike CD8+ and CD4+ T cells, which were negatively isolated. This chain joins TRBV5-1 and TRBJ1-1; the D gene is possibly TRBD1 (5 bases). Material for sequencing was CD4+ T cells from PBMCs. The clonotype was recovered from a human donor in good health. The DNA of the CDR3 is TGCGCCAGCAGCTTGCGGGGGGATGGCACTGAAGCTTTCTTT. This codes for CASSLRGDGTEAFF.